These T cell receptor beta chains were read from a single sample in a study of vaccination effects on CD4 cells after COVID-19. This table comes from immunoSEQ multiplex PCR, and its TCRdb copy is limited to in-frame clones, with some not included. The sample lists 35,000 to 45,000 clones; 73% were seen once. Antigen specificity for these receptors is unknown. Material: CD4+ T cells from PBMCs cultured with a peptide pool, obtained before COVID-19 vaccination. The origin of the receptors is a human donor who had a prior SARS-CoV-2 infection. Each CDR3 is given with its conserved first and last residue. D genes are given only for firm matches. A clone size is listed for some rows: how often the clone was seen (once, few, many), or a class if it is expanded.

>NA|TRBJ1-6|TRBD1|TRBV6-6
CASSTGGDNSPLHF
TGTGCCAGCAGTACAGGGGGCGATAATTCACCCCTCCACTTT
>NA|TRBJ1-2|NA|TRBV30
CAWSVVVSYTF
TGTGCCTGGAGTGTAGTGGTTAGCTACACCTTC
>few|TRBJ2-4|TRBD1|TRBV28
CASSFGQGIIQYF
TGTGCCAGCAGCTTCGGACAGGGGATCATTCAGTACTTC
>NA|TRBJ1-5|NA|TRBV30
CAWSVERSGFGNQPQHF
TGTGCCTGGAGTGTAGAGCGTTCGGGGTTTGGCAATCAGCCCCAGCATTTT
>NA|TRBJ2-5|NA|TRBV4-1
CASSQDPRSVETQYF
TGCGCCAGCAGCCAAGACCCACGGTCCGTAGAGACCCAGTACTTC
>few|TRBJ2-3|TRBD2|TRBV5-6
CASSLTGLAGTDTQYF
TGTGCCAGCAGCTTGACGGGACTAGCGGGCACAGATACGCAGTATTTT
>NA|TRBJ2-2|NA|TRBV18
CASSPVRAGELFF
TGTGCCAGCTCACCAGTTCGGGCCGGGGAGCTGTTTTTT
>NA|TRBJ2-3|NA|TRBV3-1/TRBV3-2
CASSMTLGDTQYF
TGTGCCAGCAGTATGACGCTCGGGGACACGCAGTATTTT
>NA|TRBJ2-5|NA|TRBV5-1
CASSLIALQETQYF
TGCGCCAGCAGCTTGATAGCGCTCCAAGAGACCCAGTACTTC
>NA|TRBJ2-5|TRBD2|TRBV5-6
CASSFSAGGKETQYF
TGTGCCAGCAGCTTTTCAGCGGGAGGGAAAGAGACCCAGTACTTC
>NA|TRBJ2-2|NA|TRBV6-5
CASSYFTTNTGELFF
TGTGCCAGCAGTTACTTCACGACAAACACCGGGGAGCTGTTTTTT
>NA|TRBJ2-7|TRBD1|TRBV7-8
CASTHAPGQPSYEQYF
TGTGCCAGCACTCACGCCCCGGGACAGCCGTCCTACGAGCAGTACTTC
>NA|TRBJ2-7|TRBD1|TRBV18
CASSPGRGLYEQYF
TGTGCCAGCTCACCGGGCAGGGGGCTGTACGAGCAGTACTTC
>NA|TRBJ2-7|TRBD2|TRBV3-1/TRBV3-2
CASNTRGGSDEQYF
TGTGCCAGCAACACTAGAGGCGGGAGTGACGAGCAGTACTTC
>NA|TRBJ2-5|TRBD2|TRBV18
CASSPGVGGSQETQYF
TGTGCCAGCTCACCGGGAGTCGGGGGGTCCCAAGAGACCCAGTACTTC
>once|TRBJ2-1|NA|TRBV10-3
CAIRATENNEQFF
TGTGCCATCAGAGCGACAGAAAACAATGAGCAGTTCTTC
>NA|TRBJ2-3|NA|TRBV7-3
CASSLNQPGTDTQYF
TGTGCCAGCAGCCTGAACCAACCCGGCACAGATACGCAGTATTTT
>NA|TRBJ2-3|NA|TRBV5-1
CASSPLPGTPSTDTQYF
TGCGCCAGCAGCCCTTTGCCGGGGACCCCTAGCACAGATACGCAGTATTTT
>NA|TRBJ1-6|TRBD1|TRBV7-9
CASSLDRGYNSPLHF
TGTGCCAGCAGCTTGGACAGGGGTTATAATTCACCCCTCCACTTT
>NA|TRBJ2-1|NA|TRBV11-2
CASSPGWGDEDEQFF
TGTGCCAGCAGCCCCGGGTGGGGGGACGAAGATGAGCAGTTCTTC
>NA|TRBJ2-4|NA|TRBV3-1/TRBV3-2
CASSLRGAKNIQYF
TGTGCCAGCAGTCTTCGGGGAGCCAAAAACATTCAGTACTTC
>NA|TRBJ2-3|NA|TRBV9
CASSADRYTDTQYF
TGTGCCAGCAGCGCCGACAGGTACACAGATACGCAGTATTTT
>once|TRBJ1-4|NA|TRBV7-9
CASNFQGTNEKLFF
TGTGCCAGCAACTTTCAGGGAACTAATGAAAAACTGTTTTTT
>NA|TRBJ2-7|NA|TRBV18
CASSYGDLYEQYF
TGTGCCAGCTCATATGGGGACCTGTACGAGCAGTACTTC
>NA|TRBJ2-3|NA|TRBV6-5
CASSYSPAGDTQYF
TGTGCCAGCAGTTACTCCCCTGCGGGGGATACGCAGTATTTT
>NA|TRBJ1-4|NA|TRBV9
CASSVAPLEKLFF
TGTGCCAGCAGCGTAGCCCCACTTGAAAAACTGTTTTTT
>once|TRBJ2-1|NA|TRBV6-5
CTAGRPPSSEQFF
TGTACCGCCGGTAGACCCCCCTCTTCGGAGCAGTTCTTC
>NA|TRBJ2-4|NA|TRBV4-3
CASSQVKGGGPYF
TGCGCCAGCAGCCAAGTCAAAGGGGGTGGGCCGTACTTC
>NA|TRBJ2-1|TRBD2|TRBV5-1
CASSLTPTSGGGFF
TGCGCCAGCAGCCTCACCCCTACTAGCGGGGGAGGGTTCTTC
>once|TRBJ2-7|TRBD1|TRBV23-1
CASSQSIPGQKPSYEQYF
TGCGCCAGCAGTCAATCGATCCCGGGACAGAAACCCTCCTACGAGCAGTACTTC
>NA|TRBJ1-1|NA|TRBV2
CASSEPRSSGRGTEAFF
TGTGCCAGCAGTGAGCCCCGGTCCAGCGGGAGGGGAACTGAAGCTTTCTTT
>NA|TRBJ2-2|NA|TRBV6-5
CASSSGLLNTGELFF
TGTGCCAGCAGCTCGGGACTCCTGAACACCGGGGAGCTGTTTTTT
>NA|TRBJ1-3|NA|TRBV6-5
CASSYSGVAGNTIYF
TGTGCCAGCAGTTACTCGGGGGTTGCTGGAAACACCATATATTTT
>NA|TRBJ2-1|NA|TRBV24-1
CATSDLKRGVGEQFF
TGTGCCACCAGTGATTTGAAGAGAGGGGTCGGTGAGCAGTTCTTC
>NA|TRBJ1-6|NA|TRBV7-2
CASSLAQGGRLPLHF
TGTGCCAGCAGCTTAGCACAGGGAGGCCGATTACCCCTCCACTTT
>NA|TRBJ1-1|NA|TRBV12-3/TRBV12-4
CASSFVRNTEAFF
TGTGCCAGCAGTTTCGTTAGGAACACTGAAGCTTTCTTT
>NA|TRBJ2-1|NA|TRBV5-1
CASREMDRHYYNEQFF
TGCGCCAGCAGAGAGATGGACAGACATTACTACAATGAGCAGTTCTTC
>NA|TRBJ1-2|NA|TRBV5-6
CASSLETVYGYTF
TGTGCCAGCAGCTTGGAGACAGTCTATGGCTACACCTTC
>few|TRBJ2-1|NA|TRBV2
CASCAKTYNEQFF
TGTGCCAGCTGTGCAAAAACCTACAATGAGCAGTTCTTC
>few|TRBJ2-7|NA|TRBV5-6
CASSFWGSIDEQYF
TGTGCCAGCAGTTTCTGGGGTAGTATCGACGAGCAGTACTTC